These T cell receptor beta chains were read from a single sample in a study of blood T cell repertoires in COVID-19. Data came from immunoSEQ multiplex PCR; TCRdb stores just in-frame clones and leaves some out. The table has 100,000 to 150,000 clones, around 87% seen once. The sequencing input was peripheral blood. The receptors here all came from a woman between 45 and 65 years old with acute or convalescent COVID-19. CDR3s include the opening cysteine and the closing phenylalanine or tryptophan. The order of the fields is V gene, D gene, J gene, clone size, CDR3 DNA, CDR3 protein. A D gene is named only where the DNA matches it firmly. Size is stated for part of the rows, as once, few or many counts, or as a class when the clone is expanded.

v_gene: TRBV12-3/TRBV12-4
d_gene: NA
j_gene: TRBJ1-2
abundance: NA
CDR3nt: TGCATGGGCGGGACTAAGGATGGCTACACCTTC
CDR3aa: CMGGTKDGYTF

v_gene: TRBV19
d_gene: TRBD1
j_gene: TRBJ2-1
abundance: NA
CDR3nt: TGTGCCAGTAGTCTGGAACAGGGGATATGGAATGAGCAGTTCTTC
CDR3aa: CASSLEQGIWNEQFF

v_gene: TRBV14
d_gene: TRBD1
j_gene: TRBJ2-7
abundance: NA
CDR3nt: TGTGCCAGCAGCCTCCGGGACAGGGTAGGCTACGAGCAGTACTTC
CDR3aa: CASSLRDRVGYEQYF

v_gene: TRBV12-5
d_gene: NA
j_gene: TRBJ1-1
abundance: NA
CDR3nt: TGTGCTAGTGGTTTGGTGCTCCAGTCGGAAGCTTTCTTT
CDR3aa: CASGLVLQSEAFF

v_gene: TRBV5-6
d_gene: TRBD1
j_gene: TRBJ1-2
abundance: NA
CDR3nt: TGTGCCAGCAGCTGGCGTTCGGGACAGCCCTCGAACTATGGCTACACCTTC
CDR3aa: CASSWRSGQPSNYGYTF

v_gene: TRBV11-2
d_gene: NA
j_gene: TRBJ1-6
abundance: once
CDR3nt: TGTGCCAGCAGCTTTGCGGGCCAAAATTCACCCCTCCACTTT
CDR3aa: CASSFAGQNSPLHF

v_gene: TRBV3-1/TRBV3-2
d_gene: TRBD1
j_gene: TRBJ1-5
abundance: once
CDR3nt: TGTGCCAGCAGTGGGACAGGGAATCAGCCCCAGCATTTT
CDR3aa: CASSGTGNQPQHF

v_gene: TRBV6-5
d_gene: NA
j_gene: TRBJ1-2
abundance: NA
CDR3nt: TGTGCCAGCAGTCCCGGGACTGACTATGGCTACACCTTC
CDR3aa: CASSPGTDYGYTF

v_gene: TRBV5-4
d_gene: NA
j_gene: TRBJ1-1
abundance: NA
CDR3nt: TGTGCCAGCAGCTTAGATGGGAGGACTGAAGCTTTCTTT
CDR3aa: CASSLDGRTEAFF

v_gene: TRBV5-6
d_gene: TRBD2
j_gene: TRBJ2-5
abundance: NA
CDR3nt: TGTGCCAGCAGCCAAACCGGGACTAGCGGGTTTTTTCTCCAAGAGACCCAGTACTTC
CDR3aa: CASSQTGTSGFFLQETQYF

v_gene: TRBV27
d_gene: TRBD2
j_gene: TRBJ2-7
abundance: NA
CDR3nt: TGTGCCAGCAGTTTACGGCTAGCGGGTGGTTACGAGCAGTACTTC
CDR3aa: CASSLRLAGGYEQYF

v_gene: TRBV24-1
d_gene: NA
j_gene: TRBJ1-2
abundance: NA
CDR3nt: TGTGCCACCAGGGTATCAGGGGACGGCAACTATGGCTACACCTTC
CDR3aa: CATRVSGDGNYGYTF

v_gene: TRBV3-1/TRBV3-2
d_gene: TRBD1
j_gene: TRBJ2-2
abundance: NA
CDR3nt: TGTGCCAGCAGCCCACAGGGGGCCCACACCGGGGAGCTGTTTTTT
CDR3aa: CASSPQGAHTGELFF

v_gene: TRBV5-4
d_gene: NA
j_gene: TRBJ1-2
abundance: NA
CDR3nt: TGTGCCAGCAGCCCGACCCAGGCTAACTATGGCTACACCTTC
CDR3aa: CASSPTQANYGYTF

v_gene: TRBV7-2
d_gene: NA
j_gene: TRBJ1-5
abundance: NA
CDR3nt: TGTGCCAGCAGCTTAACTTATAGCAATCAGCCCCAGCATTTT
CDR3aa: CASSLTYSNQPQHF

v_gene: TRBV18
d_gene: TRBD1
j_gene: TRBJ2-7
abundance: NA
CDR3nt: TGTGCCAGCTCACCAACCGGGACAGGGACCTACGAGCAGTACTTC
CDR3aa: CASSPTGTGTYEQYF

v_gene: TRBV15
d_gene: NA
j_gene: TRBJ1-5
abundance: NA
CDR3nt: TGTGCCACCAGCAGAGATCCGTCAGGTCTTCAGCCCCAGCATTTT
CDR3aa: CATSRDPSGLQPQHF

v_gene: TRBV3-1/TRBV3-2
d_gene: NA
j_gene: TRBJ2-1
abundance: NA
CDR3nt: TGTGCCAGCAGCCAAGGCGTCTACAATGAGCAGTTCTTC
CDR3aa: CASSQGVYNEQFF

v_gene: TRBV7-8
d_gene: NA
j_gene: TRBJ2-7
abundance: NA
CDR3nt: TGTGCCAGCAGCCTGAGGAGTAGTATTACCTACGAGCAGTACTTC
CDR3aa: CASSLRSSITYEQYF

v_gene: TRBV25-1
d_gene: TRBD1
j_gene: TRBJ2-7
abundance: once
CDR3nt: TGTGCCAGCAGAAAACAGGGGTTGCACGAGCAGTACTTC
CDR3aa: CASRKQGLHEQYF

v_gene: TRBV7-9
d_gene: NA
j_gene: TRBJ1-1
abundance: NA
CDR3nt: TGTGCCAGCGGCGGGGGCGCAGGAGCTTTCTTT
CDR3aa: CASGGGAGAFF

v_gene: TRBV21-1
d_gene: NA
j_gene: TRBJ2-4
abundance: NA
CDR3nt: TGTGCCATCAGGGCTCGGGACAGGGGGCTAGGAATGGCCAAAAACATTCAGTACTTC
CDR3aa: CAIRARDRGLGMAKNIQYF

v_gene: TRBV7-2
d_gene: NA
j_gene: TRBJ1-1
abundance: NA
CDR3nt: TGTGCCAGCAGCTTACCATCACTCTCGTACACTGAAGCTTTCTTT
CDR3aa: CASSLPSLSYTEAFF

v_gene: TRBV10-1
d_gene: NA
j_gene: TRBJ2-7
abundance: NA
CDR3nt: TGCGCCAGCAGTCCCAGGCCGGACACTGAGCAGTACTTC
CDR3aa: CASSPRPDTEQYF

v_gene: TRBV7-9
d_gene: TRBD1
j_gene: TRBJ1-2
abundance: NA
CDR3nt: TGTGCCAGCAGTTCCGGGACAGATGAAGACTACACCTTC
CDR3aa: CASSSGTDEDYTF

v_gene: TRBV5-1
d_gene: TRBD1
j_gene: TRBJ1-2
abundance: NA
CDR3nt: TGCGCCAGCAGCTTGGGCCTCAGGGGGCCCCTTTACTATGGCTACACCTTC
CDR3aa: CASSLGLRGPLYYGYTF

v_gene: TRBV2
d_gene: TRBD2
j_gene: TRBJ2-7
abundance: NA
CDR3nt: TGTGCCAGCAGTGAATCCCGGACTAGAGTTTTCGAGCAGTACTTC
CDR3aa: CASSESRTRVFEQYF

v_gene: TRBV7-2
d_gene: NA
j_gene: TRBJ1-2
abundance: NA
CDR3nt: TGTGCCAGCAGCTTAGAATACGCAGGGAGGGACTATGGCTACACCTTC
CDR3aa: CASSLEYAGRDYGYTF

v_gene: TRBV7-9
d_gene: TRBD2
j_gene: TRBJ2-1
abundance: NA
CDR3nt: TGTGCCAGCAGCTTAGGCCCCCCCGCGACTAGCGCTTCCTACAATGAGCAGTTCTTC
CDR3aa: CASSLGPPATSASYNEQFF

v_gene: TRBV3-1/TRBV3-2
d_gene: TRBD2
j_gene: TRBJ2-4
abundance: NA
CDR3nt: TGTGCCAGCAGCCTTCCTTTAATAGCGGGGGGGCCGGACATTCAGTACTTC
CDR3aa: CASSLPLIAGGPDIQYF

v_gene: TRBV6-4
d_gene: NA
j_gene: TRBJ2-1
abundance: NA
CDR3nt: TGTGCCAGCAGCCGCACAGGGGACGGGGGGGTTGGTGAGCAGTTCTTC
CDR3aa: CASSRTGDGGVGEQFF

v_gene: TRBV29-1
d_gene: TRBD1
j_gene: TRBJ1-4
abundance: NA
CDR3nt: TGCAGCGTTGCGACAGGGGATGAAAAACTGTTTTTT
CDR3aa: CSVATGDEKLFF

v_gene: TRBV21-1
d_gene: NA
j_gene: TRBJ2-5
abundance: once
CDR3nt: TGTGCCAGCATCTATGGGGCCAGGCGCAAAGAGACCCAGTACTTC
CDR3aa: CASIYGARRKETQYF